Here is one TCR beta chain with its context. This specimen comes from a study of control samples from healthy donors and cancer patients. The assay was immunoSEQ multiplex PCR, and TCRdb's table has in-frame clones only and misses some. Among 130,000 or so clones listed, 94% were seen once. Germline CDR1 is SGHVS and CDR2 is FQNEAQ. The CDR3 loop spans 14 amino acids. The junction had 2 bases not matched to a gene; V was cut back by 4 bases and J by 5 bases. The sequence came from a man aged 35 to 55 in good health. The chain is built from TRBV7-8 and TRBJ1-4, with TRBD1 matching over 9 bases. Material: blood. CDR3 bases: TGTGCCAGCAGCTCCGGGACAGGGAATGAAAAACTGTTTTTT. This translates into CASSSGTGNEKLFF.